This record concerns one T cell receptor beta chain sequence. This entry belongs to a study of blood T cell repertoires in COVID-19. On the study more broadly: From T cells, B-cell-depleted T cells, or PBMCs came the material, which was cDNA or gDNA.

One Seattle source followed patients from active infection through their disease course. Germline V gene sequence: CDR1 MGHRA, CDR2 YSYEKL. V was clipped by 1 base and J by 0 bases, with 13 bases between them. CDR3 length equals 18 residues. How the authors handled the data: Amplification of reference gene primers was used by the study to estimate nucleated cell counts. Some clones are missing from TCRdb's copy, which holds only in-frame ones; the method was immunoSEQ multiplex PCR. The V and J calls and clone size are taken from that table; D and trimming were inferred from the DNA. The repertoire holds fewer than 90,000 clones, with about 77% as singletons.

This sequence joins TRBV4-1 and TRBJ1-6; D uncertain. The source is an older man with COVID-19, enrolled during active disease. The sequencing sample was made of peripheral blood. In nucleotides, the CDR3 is TGCGCCAGCAGCCAAGCACTGACTGTGAGCTCCTATAATTCACCCCTCCACTTT. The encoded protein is CASSQALTVSSYNSPLHF.